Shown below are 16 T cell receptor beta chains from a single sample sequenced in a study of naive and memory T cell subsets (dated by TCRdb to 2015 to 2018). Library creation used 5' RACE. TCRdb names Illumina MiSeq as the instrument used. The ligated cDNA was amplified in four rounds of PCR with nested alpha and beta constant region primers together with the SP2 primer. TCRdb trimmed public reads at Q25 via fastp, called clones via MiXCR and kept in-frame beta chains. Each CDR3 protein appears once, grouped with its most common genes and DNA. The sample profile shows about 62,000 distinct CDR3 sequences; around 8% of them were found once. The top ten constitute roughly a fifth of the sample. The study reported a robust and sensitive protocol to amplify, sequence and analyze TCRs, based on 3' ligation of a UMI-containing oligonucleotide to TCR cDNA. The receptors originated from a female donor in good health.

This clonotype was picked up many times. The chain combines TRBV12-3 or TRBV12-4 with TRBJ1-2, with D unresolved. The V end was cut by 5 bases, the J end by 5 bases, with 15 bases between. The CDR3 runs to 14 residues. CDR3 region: CASSTRTDSYGYTF. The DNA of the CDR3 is TGTGCCAGCAGTACAAGGACCGATAGTTATGGCTACACCTTC.

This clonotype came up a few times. The CDR3 sequence: CASSHPSSGSSYNEQFF. The DNA for the CDR3 is TGTGCCAGCAGCCATCCTAGTAGCGGGAGCTCCTACAATGAGCAGTTCTTC. The chain is built from TRBV14 and TRBJ2-1; 9 bases align to TRBD2. Trimming removed 3 bases from V and 0 bases from J; junction bases left unmatched: 6. Per the germline V gene, CDR1 is SGHDN and CDR2 is FVKESK. The CDR3 totals 17 residues.

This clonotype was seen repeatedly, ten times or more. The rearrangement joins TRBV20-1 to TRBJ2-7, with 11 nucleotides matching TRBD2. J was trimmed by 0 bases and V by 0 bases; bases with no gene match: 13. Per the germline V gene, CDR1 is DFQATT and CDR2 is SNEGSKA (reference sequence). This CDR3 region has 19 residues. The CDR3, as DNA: TGCAGTGCTAGAGACCCCGGTTTAGCGGGAGGGCAGAGCTCCTACGAGCAGTACTTC. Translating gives CSARDPGLAGGQSSYEQYF.

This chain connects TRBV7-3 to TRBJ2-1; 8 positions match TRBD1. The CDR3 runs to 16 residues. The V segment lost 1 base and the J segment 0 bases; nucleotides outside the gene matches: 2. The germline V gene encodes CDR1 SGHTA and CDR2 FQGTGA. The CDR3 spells CASSLRDRGSYNEQFF. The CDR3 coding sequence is TGTGCCAGCAGCTTAAGAGACAGGGGCTCCTACAATGAGCAGTTCTTC. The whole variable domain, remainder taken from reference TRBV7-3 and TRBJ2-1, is GAGVSQTPSNKVTEKGKYVELRCDPISGHTALYWYRQSLGQGPEFLIYFQGTGAADDSGLPNDRFFAVRPEGSVSTLKIQRTERGDSAVYLCASSLRDRGSYNEQFFGPGTRLTVL.

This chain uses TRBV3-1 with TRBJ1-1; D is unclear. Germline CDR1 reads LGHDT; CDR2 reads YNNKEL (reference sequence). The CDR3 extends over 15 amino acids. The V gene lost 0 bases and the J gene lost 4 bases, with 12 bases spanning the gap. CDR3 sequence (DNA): TGTGCCAGCAGCCAAGATAAGGTTTATTCCACTGAAGCTTTCTTT. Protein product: CASSQDKVYSTEAFF. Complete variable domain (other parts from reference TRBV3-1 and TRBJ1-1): DTAVSQTPKYLVTQMGNDKSIKCEQNLGHDTMYWYKQDSKKFLKIMFSYNNKELIINETVPNRFSPKSPDKAHLNLHINSLELGDSAVYFCASSQDKVYSTEAFFGQGTRLTVV.

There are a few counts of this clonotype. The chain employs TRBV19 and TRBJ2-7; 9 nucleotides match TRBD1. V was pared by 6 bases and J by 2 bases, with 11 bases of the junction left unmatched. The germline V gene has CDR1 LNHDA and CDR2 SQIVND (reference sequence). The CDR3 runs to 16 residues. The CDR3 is CASRTARDREAYEQYF. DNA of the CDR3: TGTGCCAGTAGAACGGCCCGGGACAGGGAGGCCTACGAGCAGTACTTC.

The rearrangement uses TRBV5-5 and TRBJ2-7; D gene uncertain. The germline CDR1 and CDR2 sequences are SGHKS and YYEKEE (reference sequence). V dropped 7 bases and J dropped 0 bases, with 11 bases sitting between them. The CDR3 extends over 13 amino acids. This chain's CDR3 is CASGGRSSYEQYF. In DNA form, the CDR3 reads TGTGCCAGCGGCGGCAGGTCCTCCTACGAGCAGTACTTC.

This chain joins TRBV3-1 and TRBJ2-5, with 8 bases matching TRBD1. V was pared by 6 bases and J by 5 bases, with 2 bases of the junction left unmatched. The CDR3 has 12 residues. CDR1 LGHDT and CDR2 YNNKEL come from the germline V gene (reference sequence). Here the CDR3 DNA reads TGTGCCAGCAGGGACAGGGATGAGACCCAGTACTTC. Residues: CASRDRDETQYF.

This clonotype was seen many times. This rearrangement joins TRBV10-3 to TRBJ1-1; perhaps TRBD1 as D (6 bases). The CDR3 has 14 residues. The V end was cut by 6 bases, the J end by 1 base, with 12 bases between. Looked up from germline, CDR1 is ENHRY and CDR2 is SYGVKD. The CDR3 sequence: CAISQDRGNTEAFF. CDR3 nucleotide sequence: TGTGCCATCAGCCAGGACAGAGGGAACACTGAAGCTTTCTTT.

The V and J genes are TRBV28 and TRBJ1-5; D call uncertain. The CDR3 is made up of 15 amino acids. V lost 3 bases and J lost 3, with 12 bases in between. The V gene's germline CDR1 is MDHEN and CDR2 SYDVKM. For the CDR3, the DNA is TGTGCCAGCAGTTTTCCAACCACATTCAATCAGCCCCAGCATTTT. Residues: CASSFPTTFNQPQHF.

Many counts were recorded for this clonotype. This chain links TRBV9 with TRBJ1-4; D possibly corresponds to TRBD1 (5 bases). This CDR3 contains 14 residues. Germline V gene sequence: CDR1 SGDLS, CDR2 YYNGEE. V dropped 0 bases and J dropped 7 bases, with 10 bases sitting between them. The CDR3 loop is CASSVAGSAEKLFF. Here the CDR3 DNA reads TGTGCCAGCAGCGTAGCAGGGTCGGCTGAAAAACTGTTTTTT. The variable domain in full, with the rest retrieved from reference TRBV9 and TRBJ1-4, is DSGVTQTPKHLITATGQRVTLRCSPRSGDLSVYWYQQSLDQGLQFLIQYYNGEERAKGNILERFSAQQFPDLHSELNLSSLELGDSALYFCASSVAGSAEKLFFGSGTQLSVL.

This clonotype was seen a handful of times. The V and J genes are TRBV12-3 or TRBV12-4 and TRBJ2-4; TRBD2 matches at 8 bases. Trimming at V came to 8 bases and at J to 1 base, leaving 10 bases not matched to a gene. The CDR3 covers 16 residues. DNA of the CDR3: TGTGCCAGCTCCCGGGGGGGAGGATACGCCAAAAACATTCAGTACTTC. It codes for CASSRGGGYAKNIQYF.

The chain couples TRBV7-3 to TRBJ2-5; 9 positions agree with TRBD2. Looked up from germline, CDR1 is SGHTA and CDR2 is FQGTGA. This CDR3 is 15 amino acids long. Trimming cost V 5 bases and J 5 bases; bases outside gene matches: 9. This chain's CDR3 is CASSLGGGARETQYF. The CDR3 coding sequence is TGTGCCAGCAGCCTGGGCGGGGGGGCGAGGGAGACCCAGTACTTC.

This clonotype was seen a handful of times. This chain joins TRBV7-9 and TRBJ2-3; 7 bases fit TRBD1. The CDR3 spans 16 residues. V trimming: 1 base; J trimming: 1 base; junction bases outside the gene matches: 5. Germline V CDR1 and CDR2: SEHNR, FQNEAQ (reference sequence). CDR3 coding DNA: TGTGCCAGCAGCTTAGGAGGGGGCGACGGCACAGATACGCAGTATTTT. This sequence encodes CASSLGGGDGTDTQYF.

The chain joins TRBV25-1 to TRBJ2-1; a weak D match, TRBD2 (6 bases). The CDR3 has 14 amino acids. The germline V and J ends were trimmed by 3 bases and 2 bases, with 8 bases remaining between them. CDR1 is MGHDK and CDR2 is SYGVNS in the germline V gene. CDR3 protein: CASSDAGTYNEQFF. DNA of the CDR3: TGTGCCAGCAGTGATGCGGGGACCTACAATGAGCAGTTCTTC.

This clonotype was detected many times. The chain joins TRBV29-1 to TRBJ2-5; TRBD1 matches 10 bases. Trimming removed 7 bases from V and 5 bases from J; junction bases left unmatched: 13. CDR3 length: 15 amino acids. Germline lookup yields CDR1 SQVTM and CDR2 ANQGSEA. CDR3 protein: CSANTGTGVAETQYF. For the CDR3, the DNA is TGCAGCGCTAATACCGGGACAGGGGTGGCTGAGACCCAGTACTTC.